The 8 T cell receptor beta chains below were found in one sample sequenced in a study of vaccination and CD4 T cells after COVID-19. Antigens of these TCRs are unknown. The treatment here: roughly 10-day PBMC culture with coronavirus spike peptide pools or control peptides (ViraFEST assay). Cultured CD4+ T-cell DNA underwent Oncomine TCR Beta short-read sequencing. TCRdb analysed the PCR reads with MiXCR anew, one entry per CDR3 protein. The sample lists some 14,000 distinct CDR3 sequences; around 30% were seen once. The sample here was CD4+ T cells from blood, cultured in vitro, taken before SARS-CoV-2 vaccination. The receptor set was obtained from a human donor who received a COVID-19 vaccine.

This rearrangement joins TRBV6-5 to TRBJ1-6; D is unresolved. Looked up from germline, CDR1 is MNHEY and CDR2 is SVGAGI. With 0 bases removed from V and 7 bases from J, the gap between germline ends came to 4 bases. The CDR3 sequence is 13 residues long. This CDR3 is CASSYSRNSPLHF. DNA of the CDR3: TGTGCCAGCAGTTACTCACGAAATTCACCCCTCCACTTT.

The V call is TRBV6-5, the J call TRBJ2-5; 10 positions match TRBD2. V dropped 1 base and J dropped 7; count of bases not matched to a gene: 12. This CDR3 comprises 17 residues. Germline V gene sequence: CDR1 MNHEY, CDR2 SVGAGI. CDR3 bases: TGTGCCAGCAGTTACTTATGGGCTAGCGGGAGAACTGGGACCCAGTACTTC. It encodes CASSYLWASGRTGTQYF.

This clonotype was seen a handful of times. The rearrangement links TRBV6-1 to TRBJ1-5; D remains unclear. The CDR3 contains 14 residues. V was shortened by 6 bases and J by 0 bases, with 9 bases between the two germline ends. Per the germline V gene, CDR1 is MNHNS and CDR2 is SASEGT. The CDR3 spells CASRNRYSNQPQHF. Written as DNA, the CDR3 is TGTGCCAGCAGAAACCGGTATAGCAATCAGCCCCAGCATTTT.

This clonotype is deemed medium-sized. V gene TRBV20-1 combines with J gene TRBJ1-5; 8 positions agree with TRBD1. The V segment lost 3 bases and the J segment 3 bases; nucleotides outside the gene matches: 7. The CDR3 spans 15 residues. Germline V CDR1 and CDR2: DFQATT, SNEGSKA (reference sequence). In DNA, the CDR3 is TGCAGTGCTAGGGGGACAGGAACCCCCAATCAGCCCCAGCATTTT. It translates to CSARGTGTPNQPQHF.

This chain uses TRBV4-1 with TRBJ2-3, with TRBD2 as a possible D gene (7 bases). The germline V gene has CDR1 MGHRA and CDR2 YSYEKL. The CDR3 has 15 amino acids. V was cut by 2 bases and J by 2 bases, with 11 bases left in between. This CDR3 reads CASSQRGGPTDTQYF. CDR3 in DNA: TGCGCCAGCAGCCAAAGGGGGGGGCCCACAGATACGCAGTATTTT.

The CDR3 DNA sequence: TGTGCCAGCAGCTTCCAGCGGGGGGGATCGGACGAGCAGTACTTC. Translating it yields CASSFQRGGSDEQYF. This chain joins TRBV7-2 and TRBJ2-7, with TRBD2 matching 10 bases. Germline V gives CDR1 SGHTA, CDR2 FQGNSA. The CDR3 totals 15 residues. Unmatched junction bases numbered 7, after V lost 3 bases and J lost 5 bases.

The table lists this clonotype with a few counts. V is TRBV6-2 or TRBV6-3 and J is TRBJ2-3, with 10 nucleotides matching TRBD2. The V gene end was trimmed by 8 bases and the J gene end by 0 bases; junction bases not matched to a gene: 2. Germline V CDR1 and CDR2: MNHEY, SVGEGT. The CDR3 extends over 14 amino acids. The CDR3 sequence: CASGLAASTDTQYF. CDR3 nucleotides: TGTGCCAGCGGACTAGCGGCTAGCACAGATACGCAGTATTTT.

The J gene is TRBJ2-2, the V gene TRBV9; TRBD1 matches at 7 bases. The V gene end was trimmed by 3 bases and the J gene end by 11 bases; junction bases not matched to a gene: 10. The germline gives CDR1 SGDLS, CDR2 YYNGEE. The CDR3 has 14 residues. CDR3 residues: CASSGRDSSDELFF. The CDR3 DNA is TGTGCCAGCAGCGGCCGGGACAGCTCCGACGAGCTGTTTTTT.